The T cell receptor beta chain described here comes from a study of T cells in Graves' hyperthyroidism and ophthalmopathy. Study-level results: Also found in blood were most expanded thyroid clonotypes above 0.001. Ophthalmopathy was predicted by the model a median of approximately 6 months ahead of onset. By a 13 V-J model, ophthalmopathy was set apart from stable hyperthyroidism.

From RNA transcripts, TCR beta CDR3 regions were amplified. The TCR CDR3 first-round RT-PCR relied on the HTBI primer set. Each CDR3 protein is one row after TCRdb ran MiXCR on the multiplex PCR reads. This table holds 150,000 to 200,000 distinct CDR3 sequences, 9.4% found once. As for this clonotype: Its antigen remains unidentified.

The CDR3 covers 15 residues. CDR1 and CDR2 from the germline V gene are LNHDA and SQIVND (reference sequence). V was pared by 5 bases and J by 0 bases, with 14 bases between. Fresh peripheral blood, about 9.6 ml, yielded the PBMCs. This sequence originates from a woman between 18 and 30 years old with Graves' hyperthyroidism that later progressed to Graves' ophthalmopathy. Sequenced: blood. The chain has TRBV19 and TRBJ2-7; TRBD1 or TRBD2 may be the D gene (5 bases each). Here the CDR3 reads CASSLPGRSSYEQYF. CDR3 DNA: TGTGCCAGTAGTCTTCCGGGACGAAGCTCCTACGAGCAGTACTTC. The full variable domain, in which reference TRBV19 and TRBJ2-7 provide the parts outside the CDR3, is DGGITQSPKYLFRKEGQNVTLSCEQNLNHDAMYWYRQDPGQGLRLIYYSQIVNDFQKGDIAEGYSVSREKKESFPLTVTSAQKNPTAFYLCASSLPGRSSYEQYFGPGTRLTVT.